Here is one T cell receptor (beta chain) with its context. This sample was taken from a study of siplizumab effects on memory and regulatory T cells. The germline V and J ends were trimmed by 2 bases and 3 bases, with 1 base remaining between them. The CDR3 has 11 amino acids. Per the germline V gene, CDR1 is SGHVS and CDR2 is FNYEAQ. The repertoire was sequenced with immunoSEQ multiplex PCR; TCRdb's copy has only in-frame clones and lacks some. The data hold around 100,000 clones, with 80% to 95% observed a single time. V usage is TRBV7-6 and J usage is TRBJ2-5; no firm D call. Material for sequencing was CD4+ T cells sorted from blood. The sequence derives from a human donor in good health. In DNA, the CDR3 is TGTGCCAGCAGCTTAAAAGAGACCCAGTACTTC. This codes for CASSLKETQYF. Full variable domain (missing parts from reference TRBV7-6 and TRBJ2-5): GAGVSQSPRYKVTKRGQDVALRCDPISGHVSLYWYRQALGQGPEFLTYFNYEAQQDKSGLPNDRFSAERPEGSISTLTIQRTEQRDSAMYRCASSLKETQYFGPGTRLLVL.